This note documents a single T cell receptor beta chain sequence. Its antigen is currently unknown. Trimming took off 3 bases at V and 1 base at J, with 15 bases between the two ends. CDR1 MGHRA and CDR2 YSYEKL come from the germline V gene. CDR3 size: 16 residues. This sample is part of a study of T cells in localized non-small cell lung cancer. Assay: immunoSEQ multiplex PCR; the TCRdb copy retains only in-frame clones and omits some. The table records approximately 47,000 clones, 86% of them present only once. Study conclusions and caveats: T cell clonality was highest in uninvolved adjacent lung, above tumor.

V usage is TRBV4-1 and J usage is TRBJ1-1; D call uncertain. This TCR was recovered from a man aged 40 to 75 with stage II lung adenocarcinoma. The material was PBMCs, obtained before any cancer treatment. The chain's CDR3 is CASSHGRNGWNTEAFF. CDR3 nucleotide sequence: TGCGCCAGCAGCCACGGACGGAACGGCTGGAACACTGAAGCTTTCTTT.